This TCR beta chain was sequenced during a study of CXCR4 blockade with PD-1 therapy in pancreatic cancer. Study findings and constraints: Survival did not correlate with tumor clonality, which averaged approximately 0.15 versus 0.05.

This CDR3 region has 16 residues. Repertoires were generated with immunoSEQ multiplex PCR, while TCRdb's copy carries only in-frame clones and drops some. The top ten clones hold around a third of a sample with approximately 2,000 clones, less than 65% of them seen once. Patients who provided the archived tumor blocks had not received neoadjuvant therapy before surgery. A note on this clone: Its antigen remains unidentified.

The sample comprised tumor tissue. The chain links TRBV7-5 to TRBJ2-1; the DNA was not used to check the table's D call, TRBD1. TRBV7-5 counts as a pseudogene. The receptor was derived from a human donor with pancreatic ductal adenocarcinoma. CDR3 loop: CASSLIFDSSYNEQFF. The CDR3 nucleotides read TGTGCCAGCAGCTTAATTTTTGACAGCTCCTACAATGAGCAGTTCTTC.